The 29 T cell receptor beta chains below come from one sample, sequenced in a study of spatial heterogeneity in lung cancer. Regarding the study as a whole: Expanded intratumoral alpha and beta TCR counts tracked tumor mutation counts.

TCRdb re-called the 5' RACE reads through MiXCR, storing one row per CDR3 protein. The sample lists 20,000 to 25,000 distinct CDR3 sequences, 5% to 7.5% occurring once. As to time point: sample taken at primary tumor resection. Their cognate antigens are unknown. The sample consisted of lung tumor tissue, taken at surgery. The receptors were gathered from a male donor with early-stage non-small cell lung cancer.

The chain employs TRBV30 and TRBJ2-1; 7 bases fit TRBD2. Germline lookup yields CDR1 GTSNPN and CDR2 SVGIG (reference sequence). V gave up 0 bases and J gave up 4 bases; unmatched junction bases: 6. The CDR3 contains 15 residues. The CDR3 nucleotides are TGTGCCTGGAGTGTAGGGCTAGCGGCATACAATGAGCAGTTCTTC. It specifies CAWSVGLAAYNEQFF.

J is TRBJ2-1 and V is TRBV5-1, with 7 bases that match TRBD1. The CDR3 loop spans 15 amino acids. Germline V gene sequence: CDR1 SGHRS, CDR2 YFSETQ. V shed 6 bases and J 3 bases; nucleotides not matched to a gene: 9. CDR3: CASNVAGGIYNEQFF. DNA of the CDR3: TGCGCCAGCAATGTAGCAGGGGGAATCTACAATGAGCAGTTCTTC. Full variable domain (missing parts from reference TRBV5-1 and TRBJ2-1): KAGVTQTPRYLIKTRGQQVTLSCSPISGHRSVSWYQQTPGQGLQFLFEYFSETQRNKGNFPGRFSGRQFSNSRSEMNVSTLELGDSALYLCASNVAGGIYNEQFFGPGTRLTVL.

The J gene is TRBJ2-3, the V gene TRBV29-1; no reliable D call. This CDR3 is built from 14 residues. The germline V gene has CDR1 SQVTM and CDR2 ANQGSEA. V gave up 5 bases and J gave up 3 bases, with 15 bases separating them. The CDR3 is CSVSASVGTDTQYF. The CDR3, as DNA: TGCAGCGTTTCTGCCTCGGTTGGGACAGATACGCAGTATTTT.

This clonotype was seen more than once but under ten times. This chain connects TRBV5-4 to TRBJ1-2; TRBD1 agrees at 8 bases. The CDR3 length is 13 residues. V lost 0 bases and J lost 8; bases outside the gene matches: 3. Per germline, CDR1 SGHNT and CDR2 YYREEE (reference sequence). The CDR3 DNA is TGTGCCAGCAGCTTGGACAGGGGGAGAGGCTACACCTTC. It specifies CASSLDRGRGYTF.

This clonotype was picked up many times. The chain couples TRBV28 to TRBJ2-7; TRBD1 agrees at 9 bases. Germline CDR1 MDHEN, CDR2 SYDVKM. V shed 8 bases and J 4 bases; nucleotides not matched to a gene: 30. This CDR3 is 21 amino acids long. The CDR3 coding sequence is TGTGCCAGCGGACCCCCGGACAGGGGCGCCCAGCGTTGGGTTAAAGCTTACGAGCAGTACTTC. As protein: CASGPPDRGAQRWVKAYEQYF. The full variable domain, completed using reference TRBV28 and TRBJ2-7, is DVKVTQSSRYLVKRTGEKVFLECVQDMDHENMFWYRQDPGLGLRLIYFSYDVKMKEKGDIPEGYSVSREKKERFSLILESASTNQTSMYLCASGPPDRGAQRWVKAYEQYFGPGTRLTVT.

This clonotype has ten or more counts. The chain joins TRBV28 to TRBJ2-3; 11 bases fit TRBD2. Germline V gene sequence: CDR1 MDHEN, CDR2 SYDVKM. With 7 bases clipped from V and 6 bases from J, the junction kept 6 bases outside the gene matches. The CDR3 has 14 residues. The CDR3 is CASNSGRAIDTQYF. CDR3 sequence (DNA): TGTGCCAGCAATAGCGGGAGGGCCATCGATACGCAGTATTTT.

This clonotype was seen at least ten times. The chain carries TRBV20-1 and TRBJ2-1, with 15 bases identical to TRBD2. J lost 9 bases, V lost 3 bases, and 3 bases had no gene match. CDR1 DFQATT and CDR2 SNEGSKA come from the germline V gene (reference sequence). This CDR3 has 14 amino acids. The CDR3: CSASGTSGRIEQFF. The CDR3 coding sequence is TGCAGTGCTAGCGGGACTAGCGGGAGGATTGAGCAGTTCTTC.

This clonotype was seen many times. The chain recombines TRBV30 with TRBJ1-1, with TRBD1 matching over 7 bases. The CDR3 contains 11 residues. The ends lost 7 bases at V and 7 bases at J; junction bases unmatched: 6. Germline lookup yields CDR1 GTSNPN and CDR2 SVGIG (reference sequence). DNA for the CDR3: TGTGCCTCGGCAGGGGGAGGTGAAGCTTTCTTT. Encoded protein: CASAGGGEAFF.

This clonotype was observed many times. J is TRBJ2-7 and V is TRBV7-6; 8 bases fit TRBD2. This CDR3 region has 16 residues. The ends lost 5 bases at V and 4 bases at J; junction bases unmatched: 13. Germline V gene data show CDR1 as SGHVS and CDR2 as FNYEAQ. The CDR3 protein is CASSPSGTRAWYEQYF. CDR3 bases: TGTGCCAGCAGCCCGTCCGGGACTAGGGCTTGGTACGAGCAGTACTTC.

In its sample, this clonotype ranks as medium-sized. The chain carries TRBV10-3 and TRBJ1-5, with D maybe TRBD1 (5 bases). The CDR3 is 16 residues long. V lost 6 bases to trimming and J lost 2 bases, with 17 bases between them. The germline V gene has CDR1 ENHRY and CDR2 SYGVKD. The CDR3 nucleotides read TGTGCCATCAGCGCCTCCGTCCTCAGGGGCAATCAGCCCCAGCATTTT. This translates into CAISASVLRGNQPQHF.

This clonotype was seen ten or more times. In DNA form, the CDR3 reads TGTGCCAGCAGCTCGCAGACTAGCGGTTTAAGTACCAATGAGCAGTTCTTC. Residues: CASSSQTSGLSTNEQFF. The chain joins TRBV7-6 to TRBJ2-1; 9 bases match TRBD2. Germline V gene sequence: CDR1 SGHVS, CDR2 FNYEAQ. The CDR3 is made up of 17 amino acids. V shed 4 bases, J shed 6 bases, and the junction held 13 bases outside the gene matches.

This clonotype has at least ten counts. The V and J genes are TRBV6-2 or TRBV6-3 and TRBJ2-3; D may correspond to TRBD1 or TRBD2 (5 bases each). Germline CDR1 MNHEY, CDR2 SVGEGT. Trimming took 2 bases from V and 3 from J, leaving 9 bases between them. The CDR3 runs 14 residues. Here the CDR3 DNA reads TGTGCCAGCAGTTACAGGGACCTAACAGATACGCAGTATTTT. The encoded protein is CASSYRDLTDTQYF.

The sample holds many counts of this clonotype. V is TRBV6-2 or TRBV6-3 and J is TRBJ2-5; the D gene is possibly TRBD1 (5 bases). CDR3 length equals 15 residues. From germline, CDR1 is MNHEY and CDR2 SVGEGT. The ends were cut back, 6 bases at V and 1 base at J, with 15 bases in the middle. CDR3 DNA: TGTGCCAGCAGCGACAGAAGAAGGAGCCAAGAGACCCAGTACTTC. Protein product: CASSDRRRSQETQYF.

This clonotype has a count of ten or more. The chain recombines TRBV15 with TRBJ2-7, with D perhaps assigned TRBD1 or TRBD2 (6 bases each). V shed 1 base and J shed 3 bases, with 13 bases lying between them. This CDR3 comprises 15 residues. Germline V gene sequence: CDR1 LNHNV, CDR2 YYDKDF (reference sequence). The CDR3 protein is CATSRGGGSIYEQYF. Written as DNA, the CDR3 is TGTGCCACCAGCAGAGGAGGGGGGTCGATCTACGAGCAGTACTTC. The complete variable domain, with remaining parts taken from reference TRBV15 and TRBJ2-7, reads DAMVIQNPRYQVTQFGKPVTLSCSQTLNHNVMYWYQQKSSQAPKLLFHYYDKDFNNEADTPDNFQSRRPNTSFCFLDIRSPGLGDTAMYLCATSRGGGSIYEQYFGPGTRLTVT.

The chain's CDR3 is CASKNFGVGAVSYEQYF. DNA for the CDR3: TGTGCCAGCAAGAATTTTGGCGTCGGAGCGGTCTCCTACGAGCAGTACTTC. The chain joins TRBV6-5 to TRBJ2-7; a weak D match, TRBD2 (5 bases). The germline V gene encodes CDR1 MNHEY and CDR2 SVGAGI. CDR3 length: 17 residues. The V end lost 7 bases, the J end lost 0 bases, and 22 bases lay between the germline ends.

This clonotype was counted a few times. J is TRBJ1-2 and V is TRBV2; TRBD1 is a possible D gene (6 bases). The germline V gene has CDR1 SNHLY and CDR2 FYNNEI. This CDR3 is built from 15 residues. With 6 bases removed from V and 5 bases from J, the gap between germline ends came to 19 bases. The CDR3 is CASRKSGALVYGYTF. The CDR3 coding sequence is TGTGCCAGCAGGAAGTCGGGGGCGCTGGTATATGGCTACACCTTC.

This clonotype was observed at least ten times. The rearrangement joins TRBV28 to TRBJ2-7; a weak D match, TRBD1 (7 bases). This CDR3 is built from 15 residues. V lost 6 bases, J lost 1 base, and 16 bases lay in between. In germline, CDR1 is MDHEN, CDR2 SYDVKM. CDR3 nucleotides: TGTGCCAGCAGGGGGAGGACAGGAGGGTCCTACGAGCAGTACTTC. Its translation is CASRGRTGGSYEQYF.

This clonotype occurred many times. CDR3 residues: CASSLGRGQIYGYTF. CDR3 bases: TGTGCCAGCAGTCTAGGGAGGGGACAGATCTATGGCTACACCTTC. The chain carries TRBV14 and TRBJ1-2; 7 bases fit TRBD1. Losses at the gene ends were 6 bases for V and 4 bases for J; bases not matched to a gene: 11. The CDR3 totals 15 residues. CDR1 is SGHDN and CDR2 is FVKESK in the germline V gene.

The table lists this clonotype with many counts. The gene calls are TRBV3-1 and TRBJ2-5, with 10 bases matching TRBD2. Germline-derived CDR1 and CDR2 are LGHDT and YNNKEL (reference sequence). The CDR3 is 15 amino acids. V lost 0 bases to trimming and J lost 14 bases; unmatched junction nucleotides: 12. CDR3 loop: CASSQDTSGGARDYF. The CDR3 region has the DNA TGTGCCAGCAGCCAAGATACCAGCGGGGGGGCCAGGGATTACTTC.

This clonotype has at least ten counts. The rearrangement links TRBV7-2 to TRBJ2-3; 8 bases map to TRBD2. V gave up 5 bases and J gave up 2 bases; unmatched junction bases: 12. The CDR3 contains 17 residues. Per the germline V gene, CDR1 is SGHTA and CDR2 is FQGNSA. The CDR3 region has the DNA TGTGCCAGCAGCCCCACGGGTAGCGGGGCAATCACAGATACGCAGTATTTT. As protein: CASSPTGSGAITDTQYF.

This clonotype was seen at least ten times. The chain has TRBV3-1 and TRBJ2-7; 11 bases match TRBD1. Germline loops: CDR1 LGHDT, CDR2 YNNKEL (reference sequence). This CDR3 spans 16 amino acids. V was pared by 3 bases and J by 2 bases, with 6 bases of the junction left unmatched. The DNA for the CDR3 is TGTGCCAGCAGCCACGATGGGGACAGGGGGACCTACGAGCAGTACTTC. Translation: CASSHDGDRGTYEQYF.

This clonotype came up many times. This chain joins TRBV20-1 and TRBJ1-5; possibly TRBD1 for D (5 bases). The CDR3 runs to 14 residues. Germline V gene lookup returns CDR1 DFQATT and CDR2 SNEGSKA (reference sequence). V was pared by 0 bases and J by 6 bases, with 12 bases between. The DNA for the CDR3 is TGCAGTGCTAGAGATAGGCAGGGAACTCAGCCCCAGCATTTT. Translation gives CSARDRQGTQPQHF.

The chain is built from TRBV20-1 and TRBJ1-4; 8 bases are a match to TRBD1. The CDR3 consists of 14 residues. The trim removed 0 bases at V and 7 bases at J, leaving 4 bases unmatched. Germline CDR1 is DFQATT and CDR2 is SNEGSKA (reference sequence). Written as DNA, the CDR3 is TGCAGTGCTAGAGATTGGACAGGGAGTGAAAAACTGTTTTTT. Translated: CSARDWTGSEKLFF.

This clonotype showed up just a few times. This chain connects TRBV28 to TRBJ1-1; TRBD1 agrees at 10 bases. J gave up 8 bases and V 3 bases, and 3 bases lay outside the gene matches. CDR3 length equals 13 residues. CDR1 is MDHEN and CDR2 is SYDVKM in the germline V gene. The CDR3 reads CASSFRQGAEAFF. The DNA for the CDR3 is TGTGCCAGCAGTTTCCGACAGGGGGCCGAAGCTTTCTTT.

This chain joins TRBV29-1 and TRBJ2-5; no definite D call. Germline CDR1 reads SQVTM; CDR2 reads ANQGSEA. V was clipped by 5 bases and J by 7 bases, with 14 bases between them. This CDR3 is built from 12 residues. CDR3 nucleotides: TGCAGCGTTACTCTTTCGGCTGGGACCCAGTACTTC. Its protein is CSVTLSAGTQYF.

The V call is TRBV12-3 or TRBV12-4, the J call TRBJ1-2, with 10 bases matching TRBD1. The V and J ends lost 2 bases and 7 bases, in that order; junction bases with no gene match: 7. The CDR3 is made up of 15 amino acids. In DNA, the CDR3 is TGTGCCAGCAGTTTAAGGGGACAGGGGACAGGTGGCTACACCTTC. Residues: CASSLRGQGTGGYTF.

This clonotype has a count of ten or more. The chain carries TRBV29-1 and TRBJ1-3; D remains ambiguous. Trimming pared 5 bases from V and 0 bases from J, leaving 5 bases between. Germline assignment: CDR1 SQVTM and CDR2 ANQGSEA. The CDR3 runs to 12 residues. The CDR3, as DNA: TGCAGCGTTTCACCCTCTGGAAACACCATATATTTT. The encoded protein is CSVSPSGNTIYF.

This clonotype has at least ten counts. CDR3 bases: TGTGCCAGCGGCGATTTAATGAACACTGAAGCTTTCTTT. This sequence encodes CASGDLMNTEAFF. The chain recombines TRBV3-1 with TRBJ1-1, with unresolved D. Germline CDR1 LGHDT, CDR2 YNNKEL (reference sequence). The V gene lost 8 bases and the J gene lost 0 bases, with 10 bases spanning the gap. This CDR3 is built from 13 residues.

This clonotype was seen at least ten times. The chain links TRBV24-1 to TRBJ2-2; D not certain. CDR1 is KGHDR and CDR2 is SFDVKD in the germline V gene. CDR3 length: 15 residues. V was cut by 6 bases and J by 5 bases, with 15 bases left in between. CDR3 protein: CATSKGTPWTGELFF. The CDR3 region has the DNA TGTGCCACCAGTAAGGGCACCCCGTGGACCGGGGAGCTGTTTTTT.